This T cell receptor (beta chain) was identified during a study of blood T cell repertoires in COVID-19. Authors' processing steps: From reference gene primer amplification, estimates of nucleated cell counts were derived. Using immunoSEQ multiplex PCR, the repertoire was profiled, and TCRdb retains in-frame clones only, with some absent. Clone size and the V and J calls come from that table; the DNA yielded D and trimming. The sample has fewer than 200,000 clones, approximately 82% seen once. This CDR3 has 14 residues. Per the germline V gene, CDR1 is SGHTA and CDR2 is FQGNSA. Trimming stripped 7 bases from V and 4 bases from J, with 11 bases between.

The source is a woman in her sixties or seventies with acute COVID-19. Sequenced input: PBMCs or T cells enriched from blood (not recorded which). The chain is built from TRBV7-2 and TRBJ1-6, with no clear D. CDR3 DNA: TGTGCCAGCACCGAGTTGAATTATAATTCACCCCTCCACTTT. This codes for CASTELNYNSPLHF. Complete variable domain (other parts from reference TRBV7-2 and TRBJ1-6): GAGVSQSPSNKVTEKGKDVELRCDPISGHTALYWYRQSLGQGLEFLIYFQGNSAPDKSGLPSDRFSAERTGGSVSTLTIQRTQQEDSAVYLCASTELNYNSPLHFGNGTRLTVT.